This is a list of T cell receptor beta chains from one sample in a study of blood T cell repertoires in COVID-19. Only in-frame clones appear in the TCRdb table, and some are missing; sequencing was by immunoSEQ multiplex PCR. The sample contains approximately 480,000 clones, roughly 89% of which appear only once. Source material: peripheral blood. The source is a man younger than 35 with COVID-19, enrolled during active disease. Each CDR3 is given with its conserved first and last residue. The D gene is left open where the match is weak. The size entry is marked missing in some rows and otherwise reads once, few, many or a size class.

D	V	J	size	DNA	CDR3
NA	TRBV19	TRBJ1-1	NA	TGTGCCAGTAGACTCCCCCCCGGACAGCGGAACACTGAAGCTTTCTTT	CASRLPPGQRNTEAFF
NA	TRBV10-2	TRBJ1-1	NA	TGCGCCAGCAGTGAAGGAGGCACTGAAGCTTTCTTT	CASSEGGTEAFF
TRBD2	TRBV19	TRBJ2-1	NA	TGTGCCAGTAGTCCGGGACTAGCGGGGGGAAAAGGCTACAATGAGCAGTTCTTC	CASSPGLAGGKGYNEQFF
NA	TRBV5-6	TRBJ2-7	NA	TGTGCCAGCAGCTCGCAGGGTCCCGAGCAGTACTTC	CASSSQGPEQYF
TRBD1	TRBV2	TRBJ1-1	NA	TGTGCCAGCAGGGGGGGACAGGCGAACACTGAAGCTTTCTTT	CASRGGQANTEAFF
TRBD1	TRBV3-1/TRBV3-2	TRBJ1-1	NA	TGTGCCAGCAGCCAATCGGAGACAGGGGAAGCTTTCTTT	CASSQSETGEAFF
NA	TRBV20-1	TRBJ1-2	NA	TGCAGTGCCGGGTCTAACTATGGCTACACCTTC	CSAGSNYGYTF
TRBD2	TRBV7-9	TRBJ2-5	NA	TGTGCCAGCAGCCAGGGGACTAGCGGGAGGGCCGGAGAGACCCAGTACTTC	CASSQGTSGRAGETQYF
NA	TRBV30	TRBJ1-1	NA	TGTGCCTGGAGTGTACCCGTTAGAATGAACACTGAAGCTTTCTTT	CAWSVPVRMNTEAFF
TRBD2	TRBV27	TRBJ2-5	NA	TGTGCCAGCAGTTTTACTAGCGGGAGTGAGACCCAGTACTTC	CASSFTSGSETQYF
NA	TRBV6-5	TRBJ1-5	NA	TGTGCCAGCAGTTCTGAGTATTCTCAGCCCCAGCATTTT	CASSSEYSQPQHF
TRBD1	TRBV6-5	TRBJ1-5	NA	TGTGCCAGCAGTTACGACAGGGGAAATCAGCCCCAGCATTTT	CASSYDRGNQPQHF
NA	TRBV5-1	TRBJ1-1	NA	TGCGCCAGCAGCCCGGGGACTGTTGAAGCTTTCTTT	CASSPGTVEAFF
TRBD1	TRBV28	TRBJ1-1	NA	TGTGCCAGCAGTTTAGTAACAGGGGGAACTGAAGCTTTCTTT	CASSLVTGGTEAFF
TRBD1	TRBV27	TRBJ2-1	NA	TGTGCCAGCTTACGGAAGACAGGGGACTACAATGAGCAGTTCTTC	CASLRKTGDYNEQFF
NA	TRBV19	TRBJ1-2	NA	TGTGCCAGCCAGGGTAACTCCAGGGCTAACTATGGCTACACCTTC	CASQGNSRANYGYTF
NA	TRBV7-2	TRBJ2-1	medium-sized	TGTGCCAGCAGCCCACAAGACAATGAGCAGTTCTTC	CASSPQDNEQFF
NA	TRBV5-1	TRBJ1-1	once	TGCGCCAGCAGCCAGACCACAGGGATGAACACTGAAGCTTTCTTT	CASSQTTGMNTEAFF
NA	TRBV12-5	TRBJ1-5	NA	TGTGCTAGTGTCAATCAACCACTAAGCAATCAGCCCCAGCATTTT	CASVNQPLSNQPQHF
NA	TRBV5-1	TRBJ2-7	NA	TGCGCCAGCAGCTTGGGTACAGAATCCTACGAGCAGTACTTC	CASSLGTESYEQYF
NA	TRBV12-5	TRBJ2-1	NA	TGTGCTAGTGGTTTGGCCCGGGGGGCCGTCAATGAGCAGTTCTTC	CASGLARGAVNEQFF
TRBD1	TRBV9	TRBJ2-1	NA	TGTGCCAGCAGCGTGGACAGGGGTCAGGCATACAATGAGCAGTTCTTC	CASSVDRGQAYNEQFF
TRBD2	TRBV6-5	TRBJ2-7	NA	TGTGCCAGCCGACTAGCGGGAGCTCCCGAGCAGTACTTC	CASRLAGAPEQYF
TRBD2	TRBV7-9	TRBJ2-1	NA	TGTGCCAGCAGCGCGGGGGGGCCCAGCTCCTACAATGAGCAGTTCTTC	CASSAGGPSSYNEQFF
NA	TRBV11-3	TRBJ2-1	once	TGTGCCAGCAGCCGCGGGGCAGGGGGCTCCTACAATGAGCAGTTCTTC	CASSRGAGGSYNEQFF
TRBD2	TRBV11-3	TRBJ2-4	NA	TGTGCCAGCAGCTTAGGCGGGGGGGGGTACATTCAGTACTTC	CASSLGGGGYIQYF
NA	TRBV30	TRBJ2-1	NA	TGTGCCTGGAGTGCTTGGGGGGAGTTGTCTAATGAGCAGTTCTTC	CAWSAWGELSNEQFF
NA	TRBV2	TRBJ2-7	NA	TGTGCCAGCAGCCCTCCTCAGGGAACAAGCGAGCAGTACTTC	CASSPPQGTSEQYF
TRBD1	TRBV2	TRBJ2-7	NA	TGTGCCAGCAGTCCTCCGGGACAGGGCTACGAGCAGTACTTC	CASSPPGQGYEQYF
TRBD1	TRBV7-2	TRBJ2-2	NA	TGTGCCAGCAGCCACGACAGGGCTGACACCGGGGAGCTGTTTTTT	CASSHDRADTGELFF
TRBD2	TRBV7-9	TRBJ2-7	NA	TGTGCCAGCAGCTTGGAAGACCTAGCGGAGACCTACGAGCAGTACTTC	CASSLEDLAETYEQYF
TRBD2	TRBV5-1	TRBJ2-7	NA	TGCGCCAGCAGCTCCCCTCCAAAAGCGGGAGGTTCGGTAGTGCAGTACTTC	CASSSPPKAGGSVVQYF
TRBD2	TRBV3-1/TRBV3-2	TRBJ2-5	NA	TGTGCCAGCAGGAAAACGGGACTAGCGTCCCAAGAGACCCAGTACTTC	CASRKTGLASQETQYF
NA	TRBV5-1	TRBJ2-7	NA	TGCGCCAGCAGCTTGGGGCAGGGTGGCTACGAGCAGTACTTC	CASSLGQGGYEQYF
NA	TRBV29-1	TRBJ2-1	NA	TGCAGCGTTGTGGGCAGGATCTCCTACAATGAGCAGTTCTTC	CSVVGRISYNEQFF
NA	TRBV6-6	TRBJ2-7	NA	TGTGCCAGCAGCCCGACAGGCCCAAGCCGCGAGCAGTACTTC	CASSPTGPSREQYF
TRBD1	TRBV15	TRBJ2-3	NA	TGTGCCACCAGCAGATTCCCGGGACAGGGGGTCACAGATACGCAGTATTTT	CATSRFPGQGVTDTQYF
TRBD1	TRBV7-2	TRBJ2-7	NA	TGTGCCAGCAGCTCGTCTTCCGGGACAGAGGGAGCCGAGCAGTACTTC	CASSSSSGTEGAEQYF
NA	TRBV19	TRBJ2-3	NA	TGTGCCAGTATGGGGCAGAGCACAGATACGCAGTATTTT	CASMGQSTDTQYF
TRBD2	TRBV27	TRBJ2-7	NA	TGTGCCAGCAGTTACGTAGCGGGAGGGTTCGAGCAGTACTTC	CASSYVAGGFEQYF
NA	TRBV4-1	TRBJ2-7	few	TGCGCCAGCAGCCAAAGTCCAGGTACCTACGAGCAGTACTTC	CASSQSPGTYEQYF